This TCR beta chain was observed in a study of T cell repertoires in aging, cancer and after chemotherapy. The template was genomic DNA from peripheral blood, not RNA. Study results and caveats: Untreated cancer patients had significantly lower blood TCR diversity than age-matched healthy donors. In each cancer cohort, median generation probability increased across chemotherapy, suggesting thymic output rebounded.

The CDR3 totals 14 residues. CDR1 and CDR2 from the germline V gene are MNHNS and SASEGT. V lost 3 bases and J lost 3; bases outside the gene matches: 1. Rearranged V-D-J TRB sequences were amplified with a mixed TRB-A/B primer pool. MiXCR, run by TCRdb on the multiplex PCR reads, gives a single entry per CDR3 protein. This table has around 3,800 distinct CDR3 sequences, more than 25% appearing once. This clonotype was seen only a few times. Its antigen is currently unknown. The sample taken for sequencing was blood. The clonotype was recovered from a human donor in good health. V is TRBV6-1 and J is TRBJ1-1; 10 bases map to TRBD1. Written as DNA, the CDR3 is TGTGCCAGCAGTGAGGACAGGGGGGACACTGAAGCTTTCTTT. It is translated as CASSEDRGDTEAFF.